These 20 T cell receptor beta chains came from one sample sequenced in a study of T cells after yellow fever vaccination. TCRdb reanalysed the 5' RACE reads using MiXCR and keeps one entry per CDR3 protein. This table holds around 330,000 distinct CDR3 sequences, 3% to 4.5% found once. The starting material was PBMCs, obtained on the day of the yellow fever booster vaccination. The receptors derive from a man aged 18 to 29 who received the YFV17D yellow fever vaccine.

The table lists this clonotype with many counts. The chain links TRBV5-1 to TRBJ2-6; possibly TRBD2 for D (5 bases). From germline, CDR1 is SGHRS and CDR2 YFSETQ. Between the trimmed V and J ends, which lost 1 base and 1 base, there was a span of 9 bases. There are 16 residues in the CDR3. The DNA for the CDR3 is TGCGCCAGCAGCTTGAGGTCGGGGTCTGGGGCCAACGTCCTGACTTTC. This codes for CASSLRSGSGANVLTF.

This clonotype was seen a handful of times. The chain has TRBV6-6 and TRBJ2-3; D gene uncertain. Between the trimmed V and J ends, which lost 2 bases and 0 bases, there was a span of 9 bases. The CDR3 spans 15 residues. Germline CDR1 and CDR2: MNHNY and SVGAGI (reference sequence). Written as DNA, the CDR3 is TGTGCCAGCAGTTACCCCGGTATTAGCACAGATACGCAGTATTTT. Protein sequence: CASSYPGISTDTQYF.

The rearrangement uses TRBV19 and TRBJ1-5; TRBD1 aligns across 9 bases. The CDR3 is 16 residues long. Per germline, CDR1 LNHDA and CDR2 SQIVND (reference sequence). J was trimmed by 6 bases and V by 3 bases; bases with no gene match: 9. As DNA, the CDR3 is TGTGCCAGTAGTATCCCTGGTACAGGGGGCTTTCAGCCCCAGCATTTT. As protein: CASSIPGTGGFQPQHF. Variable domain in full (rest from reference TRBV19 and TRBJ1-5): DGGITQSPKYLFRKEGQNVTLSCEQNLNHDAMYWYRQDPGQGLRLIYYSQIVNDFQKGDIAEGYSVSREKKESFPLTVTSAQKNPTAFYLCASSIPGTGGFQPQHFGDGTRLSIL.

The CDR3 DNA reads TGCAGTGCTAGAGGGAAAGCGGGGTCGAGCTCCTACAATGAGCAGTTCTTC. Protein sequence: CSARGKAGSSSYNEQFF. This rearrangement joins TRBV20-1 to TRBJ2-1, with TRBD2 matching 7 bases. CDR3 length: 17 amino acids. The V segment lost 1 base and the J segment 0 bases; nucleotides outside the gene matches: 9. Germline V lookup: CDR1 DFQATT, CDR2 SNEGSKA (reference sequence).

This clonotype was counted many times. The chain carries TRBV5-1 and TRBJ1-2, with D unclear. V lost 0 bases, J lost 3 bases, and 9 bases lay in between. The length of the CDR3 is 14 residues. The germline V gene has CDR1 SGHRS and CDR2 YFSETQ. CDR3: CASSLDRADYGYTF. In DNA, the CDR3 is TGCGCCAGCAGCTTGGATAGGGCTGACTATGGCTACACCTTC.

The chain employs TRBV7-6 and TRBJ1-3; D call uncertain. The CDR3 contains 16 residues. Between the trimmed V and J ends, which lost 0 bases and 0 bases, there was a span of 9 bases. Germline CDR1 and CDR2: SGHVS and FNYEAQ. CDR3 protein: CASSLAPALSGNTIYF. CDR3 nucleotide sequence: TGTGCCAGCAGCTTAGCGCCAGCTCTCTCTGGAAACACCATATATTTT.

The table lists this clonotype with many counts. This rearrangement joins TRBV9 to TRBJ2-1, with 8 bases fitting TRBD1. The CDR3 contains 17 residues. V lost 4 bases and J lost 4; bases outside the gene matches: 13. CDR1 is SGDLS, CDR2 YYNGEE, per germline. The CDR3 loop reads CASSHNRQGSGYNEQFF. CDR3 bases: TGTGCCAGCAGCCACAACCGACAGGGGTCGGGGTACAATGAGCAGTTCTTC.

This clonotype turned up a few times. V is TRBV6-2 or TRBV6-3 and J is TRBJ2-1, with a possible D match to TRBD2 (5 bases). V dropped 6 bases and J dropped 6 bases, with 9 bases sitting between them. Germline CDR1 and CDR2: MNHEY and SVGEGT. The CDR3 totals 12 residues. CDR3 in amino acids: CASRIRGNEQFF. As DNA, the CDR3 is TGTGCCAGCAGGATTCGGGGCAATGAGCAGTTCTTC.

This clonotype was detected only a few times. This chain connects TRBV18 to TRBJ1-2, with TRBD1 matching over 9 bases. With V trimmed by 6 bases and J by 8 bases, 10 bases remained unmatched. There are 14 residues in the CDR3. Germline-derived CDR1 and CDR2 are KGHSH and LQKENI. The CDR3: CASSQGQGPEGYTF. In nucleotides, the CDR3 is TGTGCCAGCTCGCAGGGACAGGGACCGGAGGGCTACACCTTC. Complete variable domain (other parts from reference TRBV18 and TRBJ1-2): NAGVMQNPRHLVRRRGQEARLRCSPMKGHSHVYWYRQLPEEGLKFMVYLQKENIIDESGMPKERFSAEFPKEGPSILRIQQVVRGDSAAYFCASSQGQGPEGYTFGSGTRLTVV.

Ten or more counts support this clonotype. The J gene is TRBJ2-1, the V gene TRBV5-1; possibly TRBD1 for D (6 bases). This CDR3 comprises 14 residues. Trimming shortened V by 2 bases and J by 7 bases, and 13 bases separated the two germline ends. From germline, CDR1 is SGHRS and CDR2 YFSETQ. CDR3 bases: TGCGCCAGCAGCTTCCAGGGGATTCATAATGAGCAGTTCTTC. This translates into CASSFQGIHNEQFF.

CDR3: CASSDGAVEPQHF. CDR3 DNA sequence: TGTGCCAGCAGTGATGGGGCTGTTGAGCCCCAGCATTTT. The chain uses TRBV25-1 and TRBJ1-5, with a weak D call TRBD1 (5 bases). V lost 3 bases and J 8 bases, leaving 11 bases between the germline ends. Germline V gives CDR1 MGHDK, CDR2 SYGVNS. This CDR3 is built from 13 residues.

This clonotype turned up a few times. The chain links TRBV7-3 to TRBJ2-3; maybe TRBD2 (6 bases). The CDR3 has 19 amino acids. CDR1 and CDR2 from the germline V gene are SGHTA and FQGTGA. Deletions cut 1 base from V and 2 bases from J, with 22 bases between. Here the CDR3 DNA reads TGTGCCAGCAGCTTAAATCTCGCGGGACGGCTTCGGGTCACAGATACGCAGTATTTT. Translated: CASSLNLAGRLRVTDTQYF.

This clonotype was seen more than once but under ten times. The chain carries TRBV29-1 and TRBJ2-3; D unresolved. Germline V gives CDR1 SQVTM, CDR2 ANQGSEA. There are 15 residues in the CDR3. The V and J ends lost 4 bases and 3 bases respectively, with 17 bases between them. CDR3 sequence (DNA): TGCAGCGTTGTGCTGTGGTTAGACGAGACAGATACGCAGTATTTT. It encodes CSVVLWLDETDTQYF.

This clonotype was counted between two and nine times. The CDR3 here is CSARDPLEFGATNEKLFF. The CDR3 DNA reads TGCAGTGCTAGAGACCCTTTGGAATTCGGGGCAACTAATGAAAAACTGTTTTTT. The rearrangement uses TRBV20-1 and TRBJ1-4, with D unresolved. Germline CDR1 and CDR2: DFQATT and SNEGSKA (reference sequence). The V end was cut by 0 bases, the J end by 0 bases, with 17 bases between. This CDR3 has 18 residues.

This clonotype came up many times. J is TRBJ1-1 and V is TRBV5-1; 11 bases agree with TRBD1. The germline gives CDR1 SGHRS, CDR2 YFSETQ. The CDR3 totals 16 residues. J was trimmed by 8 bases and V by 4 bases; bases with no gene match: 13. The CDR3 loop is CASSPNSGTGGMEAFF. CDR3 nucleotides: TGCGCCAGCAGCCCAAATTCCGGGACAGGGGGTATGGAAGCTTTCTTT. Full variable domain (rest looked up from reference TRBV5-1 and TRBJ1-1): KAGVTQTPRYLIKTRGQQVTLSCSPISGHRSVSWYQQTPGQGLQFLFEYFSETQRNKGNFPGRFSGRQFSNSRSEMNVSTLELGDSALYLCASSPNSGTGGMEAFFGQGTRLTVV.

The chain is built from TRBV5-1 and TRBJ2-2, with a weak D call TRBD2 (5 bases). The ends were cut back, 5 bases at V and 1 base at J, with 12 bases in the middle. The CDR3 contains 15 residues. Germline loops: CDR1 SGHRS, CDR2 YFSETQ. The DNA for the CDR3 is TGCGCCAGCAGTCTGGACGGGGAGAACACCGGGGAGCTGTTTTTT. Amino acid sequence: CASSLDGENTGELFF. The variable domain in full, with the rest retrieved from reference TRBV5-1 and TRBJ2-2, is KAGVTQTPRYLIKTRGQQVTLSCSPISGHRSVSWYQQTPGQGLQFLFEYFSETQRNKGNFPGRFSGRQFSNSRSEMNVSTLELGDSALYLCASSLDGENTGELFFGEGSRLTVL.

The gene calls are TRBV7-3 and TRBJ2-5; 9 positions agree with TRBD1. CDR3 length: 16 residues. Per the germline V gene, CDR1 is SGHTA and CDR2 is FQGTGA. The V and J ends lost 0 bases and 4 bases, in that order; junction bases with no gene match: 6. The CDR3 DNA reads TGTGCCAGCAGCTTAACCGCCGGGACAGGGTCAGAGACCCAGTACTTC. The encoded protein is CASSLTAGTGSETQYF.

The table lists this clonotype with many counts. The rearrangement uses TRBV5-1 and TRBJ2-5; D might be TRBD1 (7 bases). The germline gives CDR1 SGHRS, CDR2 YFSETQ. V was trimmed by 4 bases and J by 5 bases, leaving 21 bases between them. The CDR3 is 16 amino acids. The CDR3 is CASSTQGGGNAETQYF. The CDR3 nucleotides are TGCGCCAGCAGCACCCAAGGGGGCGGGAACGCCGAGACCCAGTACTTC.

This clonotype was recorded many times. The chain is built from TRBV5-1 and TRBJ2-5; D gene ambiguous. The germline V gene encodes CDR1 SGHRS and CDR2 YFSETQ. The CDR3 contains 14 residues. V lost 0 bases and J 4 bases, leaving 10 bases between the germline ends. The CDR3 here is CASSLEGWGETQYF. The CDR3, as DNA: TGCGCCAGCAGCTTGGAGGGTTGGGGAGAGACCCAGTACTTC.

The genes are TRBV5-1 and TRBJ2-5; D remains ambiguous. V was cut by 0 bases and J by 4 bases, with 7 bases left in between. This CDR3 contains 13 residues. Germline V gene data show CDR1 as SGHRS and CDR2 as YFSETQ. CDR3 in amino acids: CASSLGALETQYF. CDR3 sequence (DNA): TGCGCCAGCAGCTTGGGGGCACTAGAGACCCAGTACTTC.